The 28 T cell receptor beta chains given below trace back to one sample, sequenced in a study of shared clonotypes between healthy human individuals. Clones were sequenced by immunoSEQ multiplex PCR, and TCRdb holds only the in-frame ones, with some missing. The sample has 1.5 million to 1.9 million clones, 95% to 99% seen once; the top ten hold 0.4% to 0.45%. What was sequenced was naive CD4+ T cells sorted from blood. This sample's subset: CD45RA+ positively selected. The receptor set was obtained from a young man in good health.

This clone was picked up one time. The chain has TRBV5-1 and TRBJ1-1; perhaps TRBD1 as D (5 bases). Germline CDR1 reads SGHRS; CDR2 reads YFSETQ. The CDR3 totals 17 residues. Trimming removed 1 base from V and 2 bases from J, with 18 bases in between. DNA for the CDR3: TGCGCCAGCAGCTTGTACTGGGGCGCAAGGGGCAACACTGAAGCTTTCTTT. This gives the protein CASSLYWGARGNTEAFF.

The gene calls are TRBV27 and TRBJ1-2; 7 nucleotides match TRBD1. The ends lost 6 bases at V and 2 bases at J; junction bases unmatched: 6. The CDR3 runs 14 residues. The germline CDR1 and CDR2 sequences are MNHEY and SMNVEV (reference sequence). CDR3 in amino acids: CASRSPGQNYGYTF. In DNA, the CDR3 is TGTGCCAGCAGATCACCGGGACAGAACTATGGCTACACCTTC.

The V gene is TRBV14, the J gene TRBJ2-2, with 7 bases that match TRBD1. CDR1 SGHDN and CDR2 FVKESK come from the germline V gene. With 4 bases clipped from V and 7 bases from J, the junction kept 9 bases outside the gene matches. The CDR3 has 15 residues. This CDR3 is CASSRRQGLDGELFF. The DNA of the CDR3 is TGTGCCAGCAGCCGGAGACAGGGTCTCGACGGGGAGCTGTTTTTT.

The rearrangement links TRBV6-1 to TRBJ1-1; no clear D gene. Trimming cost V 4 bases and J 9 bases, with 6 bases left between them. The CDR3 sequence is 10 residues long. Germline CDR1 is MNHNS and CDR2 is SASEGT. CDR3: CASSGRKAFF. As DNA, the CDR3 is TGTGCCAGCAGTGGACGGAAAGCTTTCTTT.

The CDR3 protein is CASSVGAGYSYEQYF. The DNA of the CDR3 is TGTGCCAGCAGCGTAGGGGCGGGCTACTCCTACGAGCAGTACTTC. The chain links TRBV9 to TRBJ2-7, with D possibly TRBD2 on 5 matching bases. Germline CDR1 is SGDLS and CDR2 is YYNGEE. The CDR3 is 15 amino acids. Deletions cut 0 bases from V and 0 bases from J, with 10 bases between. Filled out from reference TRBV9 and TRBJ2-7, the complete variable domain reads DSGVTQTPKHLITATGQRVTLRCSPRSGDLSVYWYQQSLDQGLQFLIQYYNGEERAKGNILERFSAQQFPDLHSELNLSSLELGDSALYFCASSVGAGYSYEQYFGPGTRLTVT.

The rearrangement uses TRBV5-4 and TRBJ2-1, with unresolved D. The CDR3 totals 12 residues. The V and J ends lost 4 bases and 10 bases respectively, with 12 bases between them. Germline loops: CDR1 SGHNT, CDR2 YYREEE (reference sequence). The CDR3 here is CASSLPSREQFF. The CDR3 nucleotides are TGTGCCAGCAGCCTACCGAGCAGGGAGCAGTTCTTC.

In its sample, this clone was seen once. This chain links TRBV11-2 with TRBJ2-5; 11 positions match TRBD2. This CDR3 contains 15 residues. From germline, CDR1 is SGHAT and CDR2 FQNNGV. With V trimmed by 5 bases and J by 5 bases, 7 bases remained unmatched. The CDR3 sequence is CASSHRLAGSETQYF. In nucleotides, the CDR3 is TGTGCCAGCAGCCACAGACTAGCGGGGAGCGAGACCCAGTACTTC.

The rearrangement uses TRBV5-1 and TRBJ1-4, with D perhaps TRBD1 (6 bases). The length of the CDR3 is 13 residues. In germline, CDR1 is SGHRS, CDR2 YFSETQ. V lost 2 bases, J lost 8 bases, and 10 bases lay in between. CDR3 sequence: CASSFPGEEKLFF. CDR3 bases: TGCGCCAGCAGCTTCCCAGGGGAAGAAAAACTGTTTTTT.

The count of this clone is one. The gene calls are TRBV6-5 and TRBJ1-2, with no clear D. The CDR3 has 14 residues. In germline, CDR1 is MNHEY, CDR2 SVGAGI. Deletions cut 4 bases from V and 0 bases from J, with 9 bases between. CDR3 sequence: CASSFDGPNYGYTF. CDR3 bases: TGTGCCAGCAGTTTCGACGGTCCTAACTATGGCTACACCTTC.

A single count supports this clone. The chain links TRBV30 to TRBJ1-1; 7 bases match TRBD1. With 5 bases clipped from V and 10 bases from J, the junction kept 13 bases outside the gene matches. CDR1 is GTSNPN, CDR2 SVGIG, per germline (reference sequence). The length of the CDR3 is 13 residues. CDR3 loop: CAWSHPGQKVAFF. CDR3 in DNA: TGTGCCTGGTCCCACCCGGGACAGAAGGTAGCTTTCTTT.

The V gene is TRBV7-2, the J gene TRBJ2-7, with 9 bases that match TRBD2. This CDR3 is built from 15 residues. V lost 1 base and J lost 3; bases outside the gene matches: 4. CDR1 and CDR2 (germline): SGHTA, FQGNSA. The CDR3 DNA is TGTGCCAGCAGCTTAGAAGGGACTAGCTTCTACGAGCAGTACTTC. Translated: CASSLEGTSFYEQYF.

This chain's CDR3 is CASSPAAAGEQFF. CDR3 DNA: TGTGCCAGCTCACCTGCAGCCGCGGGTGAGCAGTTCTTC. The V gene is TRBV18, the J gene TRBJ2-1; TRBD2 is a possible D gene (5 bases). The CDR3 spans 13 residues. V was cut by 3 bases and J by 9 bases, with 12 bases left in between. Germline CDR1 reads KGHSH; CDR2 reads LQKENI.

The V gene is TRBV28, the J gene TRBJ2-2; D not certain. CDR1 is MDHEN and CDR2 is SYDVKM in the germline V gene. The CDR3 length is 15 residues. Trimming shortened V by 6 bases and J by 5 bases, and 16 bases separated the two germline ends. The CDR3 DNA reads TGTGCCAGCAGCCGGCACGGGTGGCAGACCGGGGAGCTGTTTTTT. It is translated as CASSRHGWQTGELFF.

V is TRBV7-3 and J is TRBJ1-1; D gene unclear. V was shortened by 4 bases and J by 10 bases, with 22 bases between the two germline ends. Germline V CDR1 and CDR2: SGHTA, FQGTGA. The CDR3 spans 15 residues. The DNA for the CDR3 is TGTGCCAGCAGCTCAGCCGGCCGGAGAGGACTTGGAGCTTTCTTT. This gives the protein CASSSAGRRGLGAFF.

This clone was observed a handful of times. Distinct nucleotide sequences in the sample also encode this CDR3. The chain links TRBV6-1 to TRBJ2-7, with 8 bases identical to TRBD1. With V trimmed by 6 bases and J by 0 bases, 4 bases remained unmatched. The CDR3 has 14 residues. CDR1 and CDR2 (germline): MNHNS, SASEGT. The CDR3 loop reads CASSLDRGSYEQYF. The CDR3 DNA reads as TGTGCCAGCAGCCTCGACAGGGGCTCCTACGAGCAGTACTTC.

The chain uses TRBV21-1 and TRBJ2-7; the D call TRBD1 from the table was never checked on the DNA. TRBV21-1 is a pseudogene segment. This CDR3 region has 16 residues. CDR3 coding DNA: TGTGCCAGCTGGACAGGGACGGGACAGGGGTGGAACGAGCAGTACTTC. Translation: CASWTGTGQGWNEQYF.

This chain connects TRBV13 to TRBJ1-1; D is unresolved. Germline V lookup: CDR1 PRHDT, CDR2 FYEKMQ (reference sequence). This CDR3 spans 14 amino acids. Deletions cut 5 bases from V and 8 bases from J, with 18 bases between. This CDR3 reads CASSPKLGSGEAFF. CDR3 nucleotide sequence: TGTGCCAGCAGCCCGAAGTTAGGATCAGGCGAAGCTTTCTTT. Combining the CDR3 with reference TRBV13 and TRBJ1-1 gives the whole variable domain AAGVIQSPRHLIKEKRETATLKCYPIPRHDTVYWYQQGPGQDPQFLISFYEKMQSDKGSIPDRFSAQQFSDYHSELNMSSLELGDSALYFCASSPKLGSGEAFFGQGTRLTVV.

To note about this clone: The sample contains more than one DNA sequence encoding this CDR3. This chain links TRBV5-4 with TRBJ2-3; D is ambiguous. Germline V gene sequence: CDR1 SGHNT, CDR2 YYREEE (reference sequence). Trimming cost V 4 bases and J 0 bases, with 6 bases left between them. The CDR3 loop spans 13 amino acids. The CDR3 here is CASSTDSTDTQYF. The CDR3 DNA is TGTGCCAGCAGCACTGACAGCACAGATACGCAGTATTTT.

The V call is TRBV28, the J call TRBJ1-4; TRBD1 agrees at 8 bases. Germline CDR1 MDHEN, CDR2 SYDVKM. CDR3 length: 13 residues. Unmatched junction bases numbered 8, after V lost 6 bases and J lost 11 bases. The CDR3 here is CASRTGTGLKLFF. The CDR3, as DNA: TGTGCCAGCAGGACCGGGACAGGTCTTAAACTGTTTTTT.

The V gene is TRBV5-6, the J gene TRBJ1-2, with 9 bases aligning to TRBD1. The junction had 18 bases not matched to a gene; V was cut back by 2 bases and J by 4 bases. The CDR3 has 19 amino acids. CDR1 and CDR2 from the germline V gene are SGHDT and YYEEEE. The CDR3 sequence is CASSLGTGFPPSPLYGYTF. The CDR3 nucleotides read TGTGCCAGCAGCTTAGGGACAGGGTTCCCGCCCTCACCCCTCTATGGCTACACCTTC.

Only one count was recorded for this clone. The V call is TRBV5-4, the J call TRBJ2-1; TRBD2 aligns across 11 bases. Germline V lookup: CDR1 SGHNT, CDR2 YYREEE (reference sequence). After removal of 4 bases from V and 2 bases from J, the junction contained 8 bases not matched to a gene. CDR3 length: 17 amino acids. The CDR3 nucleotides read TGTGCCAGCAGCCCGAGACTAGCGGGATTTCCCTACAATGAGCAGTTCTTC. Translated, it gives CASSPRLAGFPYNEQFF.

The chain combines TRBV27 with TRBJ1-5; D call uncertain. Germline V gene data show CDR1 as MNHEY and CDR2 as SMNVEV (reference sequence). Trimming took off 2 bases at V and 2 bases at J, with 10 bases between the two ends. The CDR3 has 15 amino acids. The CDR3 protein is CASSLKGLGNQPQHF. The CDR3 DNA sequence: TGTGCCAGCAGTTTAAAGGGATTAGGCAATCAGCCCCAGCATTTT.

The chain carries TRBV7-9 and TRBJ1-3, with a tentative D call TRBD1 (6 bases). The ends were cut back, 4 bases at V and 1 base at J, with 8 bases in the middle. Germline V gives CDR1 SEHNR, CDR2 FQNEAQ (reference sequence). The CDR3 loop spans 14 amino acids. The CDR3 protein is CASSYDRSGNTIYF. The CDR3 DNA reads as TGTGCCAGCAGCTATGACAGGTCTGGAAACACCATATATTTT.

This clone was observed once. The V call is TRBV27, the J call TRBJ2-7; D is possibly TRBD1 (5 bases). This CDR3 spans 15 amino acids. Germline V gene lookup returns CDR1 MNHEY and CDR2 SMNVEV (reference sequence). Between the trimmed V and J ends, which lost 5 bases and 0 bases, there was a span of 14 bases. The CDR3 nucleotides read TGTGCCAGCAGTGTCAACTCAGGGTACTCCTACGAGCAGTACTTC. Translation: CASSVNSGYSYEQYF.

The genes are TRBV6-1 and TRBJ2-7; unclear D gene. CDR3 length: 12 residues. CDR1 MNHNS and CDR2 SASEGT come from the germline V gene. V lost 2 bases, J lost 6 bases, and 8 bases lay in between. CDR3 sequence reads: CASSEMWGEQYF. The CDR3 DNA is TGTGCCAGCAGTGAAATGTGGGGCGAGCAGTACTTC.

This clone was recorded only once. CDR3 in DNA: TGTGCCAGCAGCGTATCCTCTTCGGGGTGGGAGACCCAGTACTTC. Its translation: CASSVSSSGWETQYF. The gene calls are TRBV9 and TRBJ2-5, with a weak D call TRBD2 (5 bases). CDR3 length equals 15 residues. The V gene's germline CDR1 is SGDLS and CDR2 YYNGEE. The V end was cut by 1 base, the J end by 5 bases, with 15 bases between.

This chain connects TRBV28 to TRBJ2-5; 8 bases line up with TRBD1. The CDR3 is 16 amino acids. CDR1 and CDR2 (germline): MDHEN, SYDVKM. The ends lost 3 bases at V and 5 bases at J; junction bases unmatched: 11. CDR3 region: CASSFEGRGRGETQYF. For the CDR3, the DNA is TGTGCCAGCAGTTTTGAGGGCAGGGGGCGCGGGGAGACCCAGTACTTC.

The CDR3 DNA follows: TGTGCCAGCAGCGTAACCGGGAGGGGTAGCACAGATACGCAGTATTTT. Protein sequence: CASSVTGRGSTDTQYF. V usage is TRBV9 and J usage is TRBJ2-3; 8 nucleotides align to TRBD2. The CDR3 runs to 16 residues. The trim removed 1 base at V and 0 bases at J, leaving 4 bases unmatched. Germline values: CDR1 SGDLS, CDR2 YYNGEE.